These 3 T cell receptor beta chains were all obtained from the same sample, sequenced in a study of T cells in Graves' hyperthyroidism and ophthalmopathy. Template material for amplifying TCR beta CDR3 regions consisted of RNA transcripts. TCR CDR3 regions were first amplified by RT-PCR with HTBI primers. From the multiplex PCR reads, TCRdb called clonotypes with MiXCR, one entry per CDR3 protein. The table lists around 520,000 distinct CDR3 sequences, 12% to 15% of them singletons, with about 14% in the top ten. The sequenced material came from blood. These receptor sequences come from a woman aged 40-49 years with Graves' hyperthyroidism.

A few counts support this clonotype. This chain uses TRBV9 with TRBJ1-2; perhaps TRBD1 as D (5 bases). The CDR3 has 12 residues. Between the trimmed V and J ends, which lost 5 bases and 6 bases, there was a span of 11 bases. Germline values: CDR1 SGDLS, CDR2 YYNGEE. CDR3 protein: CASSQGAHGYTF. The CDR3 coding sequence is TGTGCCAGCAGTCAAGGGGCTCATGGCTACACCTTC. The whole variable domain, filled in from reference TRBV9 and TRBJ1-2, reads DSGVTQTPKHLITATGQRVTLRCSPRSGDLSVYWYQQSLDQGLQFLIQYYNGEERAKGNILERFSAQQFPDLHSELNLSSLELGDSALYFCASSQGAHGYTFGSGTRLTVV.

Concerning this clonotype: A clone one base away is much larger, so this may be a read error. J is TRBJ2-1 and V is TRBV5-1; 7 positions match TRBD2. The V segment lost 0 bases and the J segment 15 bases; nucleotides outside the gene matches: 9. Germline V gene lookup returns CDR1 SGHRS and CDR2 YFSETQ. The CDR3 runs 13 residues. CDR3 coding DNA: TGCGCCAGCAGCTTGGGGGGGGGGGGGTTTCCGTTCTTC. This translates into CASSLGGGGFPFF.

In this sample, this clonotype turned up many times. The gene calls are TRBV20-1 and TRBJ2-3; 11 positions match TRBD2. Germline V gene lookup returns CDR1 DFQATT and CDR2 SNEGSKA (reference sequence). The CDR3 contains 16 residues. Losses at the gene ends were 5 bases for V and 2 bases for J; bases not matched to a gene: 9. CDR3 region: CSAPIRLAGFTDTQYF. In nucleotides, the CDR3 is TGCAGTGCTCCGATTCGACTAGCGGGATTCACAGATACGCAGTATTTT.